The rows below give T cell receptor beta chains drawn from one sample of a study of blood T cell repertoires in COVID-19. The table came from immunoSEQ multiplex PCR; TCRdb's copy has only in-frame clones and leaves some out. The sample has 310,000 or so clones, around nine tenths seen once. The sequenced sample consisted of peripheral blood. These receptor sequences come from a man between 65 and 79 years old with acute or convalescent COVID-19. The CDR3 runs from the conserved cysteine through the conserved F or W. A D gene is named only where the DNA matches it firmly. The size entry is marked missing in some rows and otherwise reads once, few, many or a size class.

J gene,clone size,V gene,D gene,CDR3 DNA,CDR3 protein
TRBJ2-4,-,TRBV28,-,TGTGCCAGCAGTGAGAGTCTAGCCAAAAACATTCAGTACTTC,CASSESLAKNIQYF
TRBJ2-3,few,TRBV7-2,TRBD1,TGTGCCAGCAGTAAGGACAGGGACGGAGATACGCAGTATTTT,CASSKDRDGDTQYF
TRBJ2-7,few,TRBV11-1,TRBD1,TGTGCCAGCAGCGCCTCCGGGACAGGTAACTCCTACGAGCAGTACTTC,CASSASGTGNSYEQYF
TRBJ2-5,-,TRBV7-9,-,TGTGCCAGCAGCTCCGCGAGGGGGTCCCAAGAGACCCAGTACTTC,CASSSARGSQETQYF
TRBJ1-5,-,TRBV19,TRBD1,TGTGCCAGTAGTAACCGGGACAGGGGTGGCAATCAGCCCCAGCATTTT,CASSNRDRGGNQPQHF
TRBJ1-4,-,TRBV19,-,TGTGCCAGTAGGCGAGGGGGGGATGGTGAAAAACTGTTTTTT,CASRRGGDGEKLFF
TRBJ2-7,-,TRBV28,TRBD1,TGTGCCAGCTCAGGGGGCTCGGGACCCTACGAGCAGTACTTC,CASSGGSGPYEQYF
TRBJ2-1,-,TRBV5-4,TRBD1,TGTGCCAGCAGCGAACGGACAGGGAGCAATGAGCAGTTCTTC,CASSERTGSNEQFF
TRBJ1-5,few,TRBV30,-,TGTGCCTGGAGTGGCAGTAGCAATCAGCCCCAGCATTTT,CAWSGSSNQPQHF
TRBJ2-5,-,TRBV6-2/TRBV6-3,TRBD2,TGTGCCAGCAGTTACTCGACGATAGGACTAGCGAGAGGAGAGACCCAGTACTTC,CASSYSTIGLARGETQYF
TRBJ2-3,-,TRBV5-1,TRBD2,TGCGCCAGCAAGGAACTAGCGGGGGCCACAGATACGCAGTATTTT,CASKELAGATDTQYF
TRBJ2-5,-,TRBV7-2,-,TGTGCCAGCAGCTTAGTGGGGTATGGGAGCGAGACCCAGTACTTC,CASSLVGYGSETQYF
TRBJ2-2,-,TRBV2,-,TGTGCCAGCTGGAGGGACAGCGGTGGTCGGGCCGGGGAGCTGTTTTTT,CASWRDSGGRAGELFF
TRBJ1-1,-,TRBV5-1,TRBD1,TGCGCCAGCAGTCCCGGGACAGGGGCTGGGAACACTGAAGCTTTCTTT,CASSPGTGAGNTEAFF
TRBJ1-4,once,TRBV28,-,TGTGCCAGCAGCTATCTCGGGGGGTCAGGAGAAAAACTGTTTTTT,CASSYLGGSGEKLFF
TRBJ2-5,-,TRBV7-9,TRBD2,TGTGCCAGCAGCTTGGGGGGGATAGAGACCCAGTACTTC,CASSLGGIETQYF
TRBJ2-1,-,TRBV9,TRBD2,TGTGCCAGCAGCGTAGGCGGAAGTATGACTAGCCTCTTGTTCTTC,CASSVGGSMTSLLFF
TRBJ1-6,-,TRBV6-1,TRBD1,TGTGCCAGCAGTGAAGGACAGGGCTTTAATTCACCCCTCCACTTT,CASSEGQGFNSPLHF
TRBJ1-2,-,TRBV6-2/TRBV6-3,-,TGTGCCAGCAGTTACTCATCAGGGGATGGAACCTATGGCTACACCTTC,CASSYSSGDGTYGYTF
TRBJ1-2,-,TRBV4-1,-,TGCGCCAGCAGCCATAGTCCGGGGGGAGACTATGGCTACACCTTC,CASSHSPGGDYGYTF
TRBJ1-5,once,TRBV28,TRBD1,TGTGCCAGCAGTCGACCGACAGGGGCTAATCAGCCCCAGCATTTT,CASSRPTGANQPQHF
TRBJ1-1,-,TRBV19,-,TGTGCCAGTAGAGGCCGCGGGGACACTGAAGCTTTCTTT,CASRGRGDTEAFF
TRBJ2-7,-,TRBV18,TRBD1,TGTGCCAGCTCACCCACGACAGGGGGCTACGAGCAGTACTTC,CASSPTTGGYEQYF
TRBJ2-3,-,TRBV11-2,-,TGTGCCAGCAGCTTGAGGGCTAGCACAGATACGCAGTATTTT,CASSLRASTDTQYF
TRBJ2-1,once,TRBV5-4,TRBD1,TGTGCCAGCAGACTCGACAGGGGGCTCTACAATGAGCAGTTCTTC,CASRLDRGLYNEQFF
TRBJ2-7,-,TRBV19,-,TGTGCCAGTAGTAGCCGCGGCAGTTACCTTGAGCAGTACTTC,CASSSRGSYLEQYF
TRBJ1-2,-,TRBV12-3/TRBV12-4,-,TGTGCCAGCAGTTTGTCTGGCGGTGGTGGCTACACCTTC,CASSLSGGGGYTF
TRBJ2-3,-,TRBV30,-,TGTGCCTGGAGTCCAAACCCGGGGACGCAGTATTTT,CAWSPNPGTQYF
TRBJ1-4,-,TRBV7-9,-,TGTGCCAGCAGCTCACCGAAAGGGGGGGATGAAAAACTGTTTTTT,CASSSPKGGDEKLFF
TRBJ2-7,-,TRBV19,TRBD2,TGTGCCAGACCGCGACTAGCGGGGCCCTACGAGCAGTACTTC,CARPRLAGPYEQYF
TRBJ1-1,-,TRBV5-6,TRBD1,TGTGCCAGCAGAGCGGCAGGGGGCTCTTTGAACACTGAAGCTTTCTTT,CASRAAGGSLNTEAFF
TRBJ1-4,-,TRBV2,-,TGTGCCAGCAGGCAGGGCCCTGAAAAACTGTTTTTT,CASRQGPEKLFF
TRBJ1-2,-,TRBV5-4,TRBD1,TGTGCCAGCAGCTACTGGGACAGCTATGGCTACACCTTC,CASSYWDSYGYTF
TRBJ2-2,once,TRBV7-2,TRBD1,TGTGCCAGCAGCTCCTTGGACAGGGGGCGTATCGGGGAGCTGTTTTTT,CASSSLDRGRIGELFF
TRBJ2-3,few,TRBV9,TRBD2,TGTGCCAGCAGCGTAAGCGGGAGGGCCGGTGGAGATACGCAGTATTTT,CASSVSGRAGGDTQYF
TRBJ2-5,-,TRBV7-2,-,TGTGCCAGCAGCTCCCGGGTGGGGGGAGTACTACAAGAGACCCAGTACTTC,CASSSRVGGVLQETQYF
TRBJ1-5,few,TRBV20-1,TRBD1,TGCAGTGCTAGTAAGTTGAGGACAGGGATGCACAATCAGCCCCAGCATTTT,CSASKLRTGMHNQPQHF
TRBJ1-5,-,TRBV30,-,TGTGCCTGGAGTGTCGCAGGGAATAGCAATCAGCCCCAGCATTTT,CAWSVAGNSNQPQHF
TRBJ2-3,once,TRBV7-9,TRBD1,TGTGCCAGCAGTAGATTCAGGGGACAGGGGCAGTTCACAGATACGCAGTATTTT,CASSRFRGQGQFTDTQYF
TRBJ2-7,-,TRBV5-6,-,TGTGCCAGCAGTACTCCACAGGGTCTCGAGCAGTACTTC,CASSTPQGLEQYF